This T cell receptor (beta chain) was sequenced for a study of shared clonotypes between healthy human individuals. The run depth of the assay was deep. TCRdb's table, derived via immunoSEQ multiplex PCR, lists solely in-frame clones and lacks some. The sample records approximately 600,000 clones, 90% to 95% being singletons. CD8 cells regarded as naive lacked CD45RO, were positively chosen for CCR7, and omitted terminally differentiated effector memory CD45RA+ cells. A note on this clone: Its target is unknown.

Study results and caveats: With several donors compared, 4% to 5% of naive CD4 clonotypes were shared.

Sequencing input: naive CD8+ T cells sorted from blood. The TCR sequence derives from a woman aged 30 to 39 in good health.

CDR3 bases: TGTGCCAGCCTACTGCTACCGACAGGGAACTATGGCTACACCTTC. Amino acid sequence: CASLLLPTGNYGYTF. The V and J genes are TRBV6-1 and TRBJ1-2, with 7 nucleotides matching TRBD1. Trimming cost V 8 bases and J 2 bases; bases outside gene matches: 11. Germline CDR1 is MNHNS and CDR2 is SASEGT. The CDR3 consists of 15 residues.